These 28 T cell receptor beta chains came from one sample sequenced in a study of T cell responses to AZD1222 COVID-19 vaccine. Generated by immunoSEQ multiplex PCR, the TCRdb table keeps only in-frame clones and is missing some. The repertoire holds 72,000 or so clones, less than 85% seen once, with approximately 20% in the top ten. The source material was peripheral blood, sampled on day 0 of AZD1222 vaccination. The receptors were sampled from an adult in good health.

This clone appeared a few times. The chain is built from TRBV5-4 and TRBJ1-1, with TRBD1 as a possible D gene (5 bases). V was pared by 4 bases and J by 2 bases, with 15 bases between. The CDR3 consists of 15 residues. Per the germline V gene, CDR1 is SGHNT and CDR2 is YYREEE (reference sequence). The CDR3 reads CASSPDGGINTEAFF. The CDR3 nucleotides read TGTGCCAGCAGCCCCGACGGGGGGATTAACACTGAAGCTTTCTTT.

The chain links TRBV18 to TRBJ1-4; D might be TRBD1 (6 bases). Trimming left V 1 base short and J 8 bases short, with 14 bases between. The CDR3 is 15 residues long. CDR1 and CDR2 (germline): KGHSH, LQKENI. DNA for the CDR3: TGTGCCAGCTCACCACTGGCCCAGGGGCGGGAAAAACTGTTTTTT. It yields the protein CASSPLAQGREKLFF.

The chain combines TRBV12-3 or TRBV12-4 with TRBJ1-1, with D unresolved. V was pared by 5 bases and J by 11 bases, with 18 bases between. The CDR3 sequence is 13 residues long. The CDR3 here is CASSLSTPSGAFF. The CDR3, as DNA: TGTGCCAGCAGTCTTAGTACCCCATCTGGGGCTTTCTTT.

The chain joins TRBV19 to TRBJ1-5; D gene uncertain. V shed 5 bases and J shed 5 bases, with 7 bases lying between them. Germline CDR1 LNHDA, CDR2 SQIVND (reference sequence). This CDR3 contains 12 residues. The CDR3 spells CASSRRDQPQHF. The CDR3 bases are TGTGCCAGTAGTCGGCGGGATCAGCCCCAGCATTTT.

The chain recombines TRBV23-1 with TRBJ2-2; D is possibly TRBD1 (6 bases). TRBV23-1 is placed among ORFs of uncertain function. The CDR3 length is 16 residues. V was shortened by 3 bases and J by 4 bases, with 15 bases between the two germline ends. The CDR3 region is CASSHTRGRSTGELFF. The CDR3 bases are TGCGCCAGCAGTCACACCAGGGGACGTTCCACCGGGGAGCTGTTTTTT.

V is TRBV6-1 and J is TRBJ2-5; D is ambiguous. V shed 3 bases and J shed 5 bases, with 13 bases lying between them. Germline CDR1 reads MNHNS; CDR2 reads SASEGT. The CDR3 extends over 14 amino acids. The CDR3 DNA sequence: TGTGCCAGCAGTGAGGCGAGGTTAATTGAGACCCAGTACTTC. The encoded protein is CASSEARLIETQYF.

This clone was seen a single time. V is TRBV27 and J is TRBJ2-7; D unresolved. Per germline, CDR1 MNHEY and CDR2 SMNVEV (reference sequence). The CDR3 spans 13 residues. Trimming cost V 4 bases and J 0 bases, with 7 bases left between them. The CDR3 protein is CASSSDRSYEQYF. CDR3 in DNA: TGTGCCAGCAGTTCGGACCGCTCCTACGAGCAGTACTTC.

The CDR3 DNA is TGTGCCAGCAGCCAAGGTCAACTGGGACTAGCGTTACCCAAAGAGACCCAGTACTTC. Translation gives CASSQGQLGLALPKETQYF. This sequence joins TRBV3-1 (or the pseudogene TRBV3-2) and TRBJ2-5; 10 nucleotides agree with TRBD2. This CDR3 has 19 amino acids. After removal of 1 base from V and 3 bases from J, the junction contained 14 bases not matched to a gene. CDR1 and CDR2 (germline): LGHDT, YNNKEL (reference sequence).

The rearrangement links TRBV6-5 to TRBJ1-1; maybe TRBD1 (5 bases). The V gene lost 6 bases and the J gene lost 4 bases, with 18 bases spanning the gap. This CDR3 spans 15 amino acids. Looked up from germline, CDR1 is MNHEY and CDR2 is SVGAGI. The CDR3 here is CASRFQGADRTEAFF. The CDR3 bases are TGTGCCAGCAGATTCCAAGGGGCTGACCGCACTGAAGCTTTCTTT.

The chain couples TRBV6-6 to TRBJ1-5; D perhaps matches TRBD1 (5 bases). The CDR3 consists of 15 residues. The V end was cut by 7 bases, the J end by 3 bases, with 16 bases between. Per the germline V gene, CDR1 is MNHNY and CDR2 is SVGAGI (reference sequence). This CDR3 reads CASTKRQRNNQPQHF. The DNA for the CDR3 is TGTGCCAGCACCAAACGACAGCGAAACAATCAGCCCCAGCATTTT.

The CDR3 region has the DNA TGTGCCAGTAGTATGACAGGGGAGACTGAAGCTTTCTTT. Translation gives CASSMTGETEAFF. The V and J genes are TRBV19 and TRBJ1-1, with 8 nucleotides matching TRBD1. Germline V gene data show CDR1 as LNHDA and CDR2 as SQIVND (reference sequence). J gave up 5 bases and V 3 bases, and 2 bases lay outside the gene matches. CDR3 length equals 13 residues.

The genes are TRBV5-1 and TRBJ2-1, with 9 bases matching TRBD2. J gave up 9 bases and V 5 bases, and 18 bases lay outside the gene matches. Germline-derived CDR1 and CDR2 are SGHRS and YFSETQ. This CDR3 region has 17 residues. The CDR3 protein is CASRKLPLAGDPGEQFF. The DNA of the CDR3 is TGCGCCAGCAGAAAGCTGCCTTTAGCGGGAGACCCAGGTGAGCAGTTCTTC.

The chain carries TRBV6-5 and TRBJ1-2, with 11 bases fitting TRBD1. CDR3 length: 15 residues. The germline V gene encodes CDR1 MNHEY and CDR2 SVGAGI. V was clipped by 6 bases and J by 3 bases; unmatched bases: 6. CDR3 loop: CASSNRDRGYYGYTF. The CDR3 DNA sequence: TGTGCCAGCAGCAACCGGGACAGGGGGTACTATGGCTACACCTTC.

The rearrangement links TRBV6-5 to TRBJ2-3; TRBD2 aligns across 8 bases. V shed 8 bases, J shed 4 bases, and the junction held 8 bases outside the gene matches. CDR3 size: 14 residues. Germline values: CDR1 MNHEY, CDR2 SVGAGI. The CDR3 sequence is CASSNGGGADTQYF. Written as DNA, the CDR3 is TGTGCCAGCTCTAACGGGGGGGGCGCAGATACGCAGTATTTT.

This clone has just one count. V gene TRBV5-1 combines with J gene TRBJ2-5, with a possible D match to TRBD2 (6 bases). The CDR3 covers 12 residues. The V end lost 0 bases, the J end lost 7 bases, and 7 bases lay between the germline ends. CDR1 and CDR2 from the germline V gene are SGHRS and YFSETQ. The chain's CDR3 is CASSLGGGTQYF. The CDR3 coding sequence is TGCGCCAGCAGCTTGGGGGGAGGGACCCAGTACTTC.

The chain has TRBV5-1 and TRBJ1-4, with D maybe TRBD1 (5 bases). The germline CDR1 and CDR2 sequences are SGHRS and YFSETQ. This CDR3 comprises 14 residues. Trimming removed 5 bases at V and 8 bases at J, with 16 bases between. The DNA of the CDR3 is TGCGCCAGCAGTCAAGACACCCAGGGCGAAAAACTGTTTTTT. It is translated as CASSQDTQGEKLFF.

The rearrangement links TRBV5-1 to TRBJ2-1, with D perhaps assigned TRBD1 or TRBD2 (5 bases each). Trimming pared 5 bases from V and 8 bases from J, leaving 20 bases between. The CDR3 sequence is 15 residues long. Germline loops: CDR1 SGHRS, CDR2 YFSETQ. CDR3: CASRSWDGPEDEQFF. As DNA, the CDR3 is TGCGCCAGCAGATCCTGGGACGGGCCGGAGGATGAGCAGTTCTTC.

The V and J genes are TRBV3-1 (or the pseudogene TRBV3-2) and TRBJ1-1, with D perhaps TRBD1 (5 bases). Germline lookup yields CDR1 LGHDT and CDR2 YNNKEL (reference sequence). V lost 0 bases to trimming and J lost 4 bases, with 9 bases between them. This CDR3 is built from 14 residues. CDR3 loop: CASSQDHGGTEAFF. DNA of the CDR3: TGTGCCAGCAGCCAAGATCATGGGGGCACTGAAGCTTTCTTT.

This sequence joins TRBV5-6 and TRBJ2-7, with D possibly matching TRBD2 (6 bases). Germline values: CDR1 SGHDT, CDR2 YYEEEE. CDR3 length: 11 residues. V shed 6 bases and J shed 3 bases, with 7 bases lying between them. The CDR3 is CASTGLYEQYF. CDR3 sequence (DNA): TGTGCCAGCACGGGACTCTACGAGCAGTACTTC.

The table lists this clone with a few counts. The chain uses TRBV9 and TRBJ1-2; D is unclear. The germline CDR1 and CDR2 sequences are SGDLS and YYNGEE. The germline V and J ends were trimmed by 5 bases and 7 bases, with 18 bases remaining between them. This CDR3 contains 14 residues. CDR3 amino acids: CASRYSGLVGGYTF. The CDR3 DNA sequence: TGTGCCAGCAGATATTCTGGTTTGGTGGGTGGCTACACCTTC.

This rearrangement joins TRBV4-2 to TRBJ2-5; D is unresolved. The germline V gene encodes CDR1 LGHNA and CDR2 YNFKEQ. Trimming shortened V by 0 bases and J by 7 bases, and 18 bases separated the two germline ends. The CDR3 contains 16 residues. The CDR3: CASSQDLHSPPGTQYF. CDR3 bases: TGTGCCAGCAGCCAAGATCTCCATAGCCCCCCGGGGACCCAGTACTTC.

This chain uses TRBV5-1 with TRBJ2-1; TRBD2 aligns across 9 bases. The junction had 6 bases not matched to a gene; V was cut back by 7 bases and J by 4 bases. CDR1 SGHRS and CDR2 YFSETQ come from the germline V gene. The CDR3 runs 14 residues. CDR3 nucleotides: TGCGCCAGCCGCGGGACTAGCCAATACAATGAGCAGTTCTTC. As protein: CASRGTSQYNEQFF.

The rearrangement joins TRBV5-4 to TRBJ2-7; 7 positions match TRBD1. V gave up 4 bases and J gave up 6 bases; unmatched junction bases: 7. The CDR3 has 13 amino acids. Germline assignment: CDR1 SGHNT and CDR2 YYREEE (reference sequence). For the CDR3, the DNA is TGTGCCAGCAGCGCGACAGGGCTGGGCGAGCAGTACTTC. Residues: CASSATGLGEQYF.

The V call is TRBV19, the J call TRBJ2-4, with a weak D call TRBD1 (6 bases). Germline values: CDR1 LNHDA, CDR2 SQIVND (reference sequence). V gave up 7 bases and J gave up 7 bases, with 14 bases separating them. This CDR3 is built from 13 residues. The CDR3 reads CASTWGPGNIQYF. CDR3 coding DNA: TGTGCCAGTACCTGGGGGCCTGGGAACATTCAGTACTTC.

The V and J genes are TRBV7-2 and TRBJ1-2; D remains unclear. Per the germline V gene, CDR1 is SGHTA and CDR2 is FQGNSA. The CDR3 spans 13 residues. The V and J ends lost 2 bases and 6 bases respectively, with 10 bases between them. CDR3 DNA: TGTGCCAGCAGCTTACGAAAGGGCGATGGCTACACCTTC. Its translation: CASSLRKGDGYTF.

The chain links TRBV10-2 to TRBJ2-2, with no clear D. Germline lookup yields CDR1 WSHSY and CDR2 SAAADI. V lost 7 bases and J 4 bases, leaving 10 bases between the germline ends. The CDR3 is 13 residues long. The CDR3 DNA follows: TGCGCCAGCACCCCGGTGGGCACCGGGGAGCTGTTTTTT. Residues: CASTPVGTGELFF.

The V gene is TRBV7-9, the J gene TRBJ2-5; D is perhaps TRBD2 (6 bases). CDR1 and CDR2 from the germline V gene are SEHNR and FQNEAQ (reference sequence). V lost 7 bases to trimming and J lost 0 bases, with 15 bases between them. The CDR3 loop spans 15 amino acids. CDR3: CASTSGTPYQETQYF. In nucleotides, the CDR3 is TGTGCCAGCACCTCCGGGACTCCTTACCAAGAGACCCAGTACTTC. Full variable domain (outside the CDR3, taken from reference TRBV7-9 and TRBJ2-5): DTGVSQNPRHKITKRGQNVTFRCDPISEHNRLYWYRQTLGQGPEFLTYFQNEAQLEKSRLLSDRFSAERPKGSFSTLEIQRTEQGDSAMYLCASTSGTPYQETQYFGPGTRLLVL.

The chain uses TRBV20-1 and TRBJ1-3, with 7 bases aligning to TRBD1. The J segment lost 4 bases and the V segment lost 6 bases, leaving 12 bases of the junction unmatched. The CDR3 spans 15 residues. CDR1 is DFQATT, CDR2 SNEGSKA, per germline (reference sequence). The CDR3 reads CSASQGTVGGNTIYF. The CDR3 bases are TGCAGTGCCAGTCAAGGGACAGTGGGCGGAAACACCATATATTTT.